The rows below give T cell receptor beta chains drawn from one sample of a study of technical replicates of blood from several donors. Method: immunoSEQ multiplex PCR; TCRdb's copy keeps in-frame clones and lacks some. The repertoire holds tens of thousands of clones, with around 89% as singletons. The sequenced material came from T cells isolated from PBMCs. Receptors originate from a human donor in good health. The CDR3 runs from the conserved cysteine through the conserved F or W. D genes are given only for firm matches. Rows may omit the clone size; those that give it use once, few, many or a size class.

length	V	size	J	D	CDR3	DNA
11	TRBV6-5	.	TRBJ1-5	.	CASSSGYWWHF	TGTGCCAGCAGTTCAGGGTACTGGTGGCATTTT
15	TRBV2	.	TRBJ1-3	.	CASSEVRGSGNTIYF	TGTGCCAGCAGTGAAGTAAGGGGCTCTGGAAACACCATATATTTT
17	TRBV14	.	TRBJ2-1	.	CASSFITSHGPYNEQFF	TGTGCCAGCAGCTTTATTACTAGCCATGGCCCCTACAATGAGCAGTTCTTC
17	TRBV5-1	.	TRBJ2-1	TRBD2	CASSLEGTSGRAQEQFF	TGCGCCAGCAGCCTGGAAGGGACTAGCGGGAGGGCCCAAGAGCAGTTCTTC
15	TRBV6-1	.	TRBJ1-5	.	CASSGGHYSNQPQHF	TGTGCCAGCAGTGGGGGACATTATAGCAATCAGCCCCAGCATTTT
14	TRBV7-9	.	TRBJ2-7	.	CASPGPSGSYEQYF	TGTGCCAGCCCAGGACCAAGCGGGTCCTACGAGCAGTACTTC
14	TRBV14	.	TRBJ2-5	.	CASRDNSHGETQYF	TGTGCCAGCAGGGACAATAGCCATGGAGAGACCCAGTACTTC
14	TRBV4-1	.	TRBJ1-4	TRBD1	CASSLPGQGEKLFF	TGCGCCAGCAGCCTTCCGGGACAGGGAGAAAAACTGTTTTTT
14	TRBV6-1	.	TRBJ1-5	.	CASNGGGGNQPQHF	TGTGCCAGCAACGGGGGGGGTGGCAATCAGCCCCAGCATTTT
11	TRBV19	.	TRBJ1-2	TRBD1	CASTGEYGYTF	TGTGCTTCGACAGGGGAATATGGCTACACCTTC
13	TRBV23-1	.	TRBJ2-7	.	CASNGILSYEQYF	TGTGCCAGCAACGGGATCCTATCCTACGAGCAGTACTTC
12	TRBV28	.	TRBJ1-1	.	CASSPDISEAFF	TGTGCCAGCAGTCCGGACATCTCTGAAGCTTTCTTT
12	TRBV13	.	TRBJ2-7	.	CASSLEGNEQYF	TGTGCCAGCAGCTTAGAGGGGAACGAGCAGTACTTC
16	TRBV6-5	.	TRBJ2-1	.	CASSYDTGVYVNEQFF	TGTGCCAGCAGTTACGATACAGGAGTTTACGTAAATGAGCAGTTCTTC
16	TRBV19	.	TRBJ2-5	TRBD2	CASSINIAGVGETQYF	TGTGCCAGTAGTATAAACATAGCGGGAGTTGGGGAGACCCAGTACTTC
12	TRBV7-3	.	TRBJ1-1	.	CASSPGAGLAFF	TGTGCCAGCAGCCCTGGCGCAGGGTTAGCTTTCTTT
15	TRBV27	.	TRBJ2-7	TRBD1	CASSFRDRVTYEQYF	TGTGCCAGCAGTTTCCGGGACAGGGTAACCTACGAGCAGTACTTC
16	TRBV5-1	.	TRBJ2-1	TRBD2	CASSPGLAGVGDEQFF	TGCGCCAGCAGCCCGGGACTAGCGGGAGTGGGGGATGAGCAGTTCTTC
12	TRBV19	few	TRBJ1-4	.	CASQGGYEKLFF	TGTGCCTCCCAGGGAGGGTATGAAAAACTGTTTTTT
13	TRBV11-2	.	TRBJ2-7	.	CASSLEGLGEQYF	TGTGCCAGCAGCTTAGAGGGGCTGGGCGAGCAGTACTTC
15	TRBV6-1	.	TRBJ1-1	TRBD1	CASSAYLDRAAEAFF	TGTGCCAGCAGTGCCTATTTGGACAGGGCCGCTGAAGCTTTCTTT
15	TRBV2	.	TRBJ2-1	TRBD2	CATTGTSGMYNEQFF	TGTGCCACTACCGGGACTAGCGGGATGTACAATGAGCAGTTCTTC
13	TRBV6-6	.	TRBJ1-2	.	CASSYGRDYGYTF	TGTGCCAGCAGTTACGGCAGGGACTATGGCTACACCTTC
14	TRBV19	.	TRBJ2-3	TRBD1	CASSINRGTDTQYF	TGTGCCAGTAGTATAAACAGGGGAACAGATACGCAGTATTTT
14	TRBV27	.	TRBJ1-5	TRBD1	CASSYEGASQPQHF	TGTGCCAGCAGTTACGAGGGGGCCTCTCAGCCCCAGCATTTT
15	TRBV25-1	.	TRBJ2-7	TRBD1	CASSAHRDSSYEQYF	TGTGCCAGCAGTGCACACCGGGACAGCTCCTACGAGCAGTACTTC
16	TRBV7-9	.	TRBJ2-1	TRBD1	CASSLYPGGTYNEQFF	TGTGCCAGCAGCTTATACCCAGGGGGCACCTACAATGAGCAGTTCTTC
14	TRBV9	.	TRBJ2-7	.	CASSVGQGGYEQYF	TGTGCCAGCAGCGTAGGACAGGGAGGTTACGAGCAGTACTTC
14	TRBV10-3	.	TRBJ1-5	.	CAISEVVGGQPQHF	TGTGCCATCAGTGAGGTGGTCGGAGGTCAGCCCCAGCATTTT
14	TRBV19	.	TRBJ2-6	.	CASRYWSGANVLTF	TGTGCCAGCCGTTACTGGTCTGGGGCCAACGTCCTGACTTTC
14	TRBV2	.	TRBJ2-7	TRBD1	CASYRDRSSYEQYF	TGTGCCAGCTACCGGGACAGGAGCTCCTACGAGCAGTACTTC
17	TRBV7-9	.	TRBJ2-3	TRBD2	CASSRGLAGDGGDTQYF	TGTGCCAGCAGCCGGGGACTAGCGGGAGACGGAGGAGATACGCAGTATTTT
14	TRBV19	.	TRBJ2-1	TRBD2	CASSIQRERYEQFF	TGTGCCAGTAGTATACAGCGGGAGCGGTATGAGCAGTTCTTC
16	TRBV28	.	TRBJ2-1	.	CASSFSSRISYNEQFF	TGTGCCAGCAGTTTTAGCTCTCGGATCTCCTACAATGAGCAGTTCTTC
12	TRBV19	.	TRBJ1-1	TRBD1	CASSTGQGEAFF	TGTGCCAGTAGTACCGGACAGGGTGAAGCTTTCTTT
17	TRBV7-9	once	TRBJ2-7	.	CASSFFPPPSWSYEQYF	TGTGCCAGCAGCTTTTTCCCCCCCCCTAGTTGGTCCTACGAGCAGTACTTC
16	TRBV7-6	.	TRBJ2-7	TRBD2	CASSPSLGTSDYEQYF	TGTGCCAGCAGCCCCTCCCTTGGAACTAGCGACTACGAGCAGTACTTC
15	TRBV18	.	TRBJ1-2	.	CASSPPAQFNYGYTF	TGTGCCAGCTCACCACCGGCACAGTTCAACTATGGCTACACCTTC
12	TRBV7-6	.	TRBJ1-1	.	CASSLGNSEAFF	TGTGCCAGCAGCTTAGGAAACTCTGAAGCTTTCTTT
15	TRBV7-3	.	TRBJ2-1	.	CASSSGAGSYNEQFF	TGTGCCAGCAGCTCGGGAGCGGGCTCCTACAATGAGCAGTTCTTC
13	TRBV28	.	TRBJ2-4	TRBD1	CASQTGQKNIQYF	TGTGCCAGCCAAACGGGACAGAAAAACATTCAGTACTTC
14	TRBV5-1	.	TRBJ2-2	.	CASSFNRETGELFF	TGCGCCAGCAGCTTCAACAGGGAGACCGGGGAGCTGTTTTTT
15	TRBV9	.	TRBJ2-1	.	CASSVAGEAYNEQFF	TGTGCCAGCAGCGTAGCGGGGGAAGCATACAATGAGCAGTTCTTC
14	TRBV10-3	.	TRBJ2-7	.	CAISREGGTYEQYF	TGTGCCATCAGTCGCGAGGGCGGAACCTACGAGCAGTACTTC
15	TRBV27	.	TRBJ1-1	.	CASSLGAPQKDEAFF	TGTGCCAGCAGTTTAGGGGCCCCGCAGAAGGATGAAGCTTTCTTT
14	TRBV18	.	TRBJ2-1	TRBD2	CASSLRTSYNEQFF	TGTGCCAGCTCACTTCGGACTAGTTACAATGAGCAGTTCTTC
14	TRBV6-5	.	TRBJ2-3	.	CASSYRKGTDTQYF	TGTGCCAGCAGTTATCGAAAGGGGACAGATACGCAGTATTTT
13	TRBV7-7	.	TRBJ2-7	TRBD1	CASSLTGDYEQYF	TGTGCCAGCAGCCTGACAGGGGACTACGAGCAGTACTTC
16	TRBV7-9	.	TRBJ2-5	TRBD2	CASSILLAALQETQYF	TGTGCCAGCAGCATACTACTAGCGGCCTTACAAGAGACCCAGTACTTC
16	TRBV11-3	.	TRBJ2-3	TRBD2	CASRTSGRGNSDTQYF	TGTGCCAGCAGAACTAGCGGGAGGGGAAATTCAGATACGCAGTATTTT
12	TRBV29-1	.	TRBJ1-4	.	CSASATNEKLFF	TGCAGCGCCAGTGCAACTAATGAAAAACTGTTTTTT
16	TRBV18	few	TRBJ1-5	.	CASSLSREAGNQPQHF	TGTGCCAGCTCACTCTCCAGGGAAGCTGGCAATCAGCCCCAGCATTTT
18	TRBV5-1	once	TRBJ2-7	.	CASSLERGRDLEGGEQYF	TGCGCCAGCAGCTTGGAGAGAGGCCGGGACTTAGAAGGCGGCGAGCAGTACTTC
13	TRBV29-1	.	TRBJ1-5	TRBD1	CSVRQGTGQPQHF	TGCAGCGTAAGACAGGGAACAGGGCAGCCCCAGCATTTT
12	TRBV6-1	.	TRBJ2-7	TRBD1	CASRTGPYEQYF	TGTGCCAGCAGGACAGGGCCCTACGAGCAGTACTTC
12	TRBV14	few	TRBJ1-1	.	CASSPYGGEAFF	TGTGCCAGCAGCCCATACGGAGGTGAAGCTTTCTTT
14	TRBV28	.	TRBJ1-4	.	CASSLFEQIEKLFF	TGTGCCAGCAGTTTATTTGAACAGATTGAAAAACTGTTTTTT